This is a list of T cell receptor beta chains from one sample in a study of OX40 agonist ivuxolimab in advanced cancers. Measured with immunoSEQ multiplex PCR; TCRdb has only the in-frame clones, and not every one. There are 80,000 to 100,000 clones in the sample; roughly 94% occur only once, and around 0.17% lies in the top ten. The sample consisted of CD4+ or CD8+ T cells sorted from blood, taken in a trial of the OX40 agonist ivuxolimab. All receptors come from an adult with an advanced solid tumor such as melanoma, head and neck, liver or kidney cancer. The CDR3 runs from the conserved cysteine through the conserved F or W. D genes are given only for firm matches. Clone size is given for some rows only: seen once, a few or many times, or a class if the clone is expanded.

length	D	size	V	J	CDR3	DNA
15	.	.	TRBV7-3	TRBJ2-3	CASSLLRDRTDTQYF	TGTGCCAGCAGCTTGCTCCGGGACCGCACAGATACGCAGTATTTT
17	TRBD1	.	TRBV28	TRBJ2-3	CASSLPGQGTGADTQYF	TGTGCCAGCAGTTTACCGGGACAGGGAACAGGCGCAGATACACAGTATTTT
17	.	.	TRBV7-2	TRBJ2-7	CASSLGGVYRSSYEQYF	TGTGCCAGCAGCTTGGGTGGGGTTTATCGGAGCTCCTACGAGCAGTACTTC
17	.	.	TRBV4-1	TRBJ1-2	CASSQDPPSQATYGYTF	TGCGCCAGCAGCCAAGACCCCCCTTCGCAAGCCACCTATGGCTACACCTTC
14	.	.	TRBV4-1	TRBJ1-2	CASSRPGGGDGYTF	TGCGCCAGCAGCCGTCCCGGGGGAGGGGATGGCTACACCTTC
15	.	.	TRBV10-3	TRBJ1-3	CAISESGAAGNTIYF	TGTGCCATCAGTGAGTCGGGAGCCGCTGGAAACACCATATATTTT
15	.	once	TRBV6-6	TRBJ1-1	CASSYSGRVGTEAFF	TGTGCCAGCAGTTACTCGGGCAGGGTAGGGACTGAAGCTTTCTTT
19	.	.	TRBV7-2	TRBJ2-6	CASSVYPGGRYSGANVLTF	TGTGCCAGCAGCGTGTACCCCGGGGGGCGTTACTCTGGGGCCAACGTCCTGACTTTC
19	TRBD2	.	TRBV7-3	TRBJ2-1	CASSLFSLGLAGGRGEQFF	TGTGCCAGCAGCTTATTCTCCCTAGGACTAGCGGGAGGGCGGGGTGAGCAGTTCTTC
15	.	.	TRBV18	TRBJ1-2	CASSPLTYAPYGYTF	TGTGCCAGCTCACCACTAACCTATGCCCCTTATGGCTACACCTTC
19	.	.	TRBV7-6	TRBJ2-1	CASSLARGKGLSSYNEQFF	TGTGCCAGCAGCTTAGCGCGAGGGAAGGGGCTCAGCTCCTACAATGAGCAGTTCTTC
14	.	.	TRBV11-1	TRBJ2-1	CASSAGTFKDEQFF	TGTGCCAGCAGCGCCGGGACGTTCAAGGACGAGCAGTTCTTC
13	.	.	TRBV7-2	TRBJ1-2	CASRQGAIYGYTF	TGTGCCAGCAGGCAGGGAGCCATCTATGGCTACACCTTC
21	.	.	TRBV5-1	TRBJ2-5	CASSLRRDLGSVVRVDETQYF	TGCGCCAGCAGCTTGAGGCGGGACCTCGGGTCTGTGGTCAGGGTCGACGAGACCCAGTACTTC
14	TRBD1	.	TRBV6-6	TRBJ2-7	CASTGTGTVAEQYF	TGTGCCAGCACCGGGACAGGGACTGTTGCCGAGCAGTACTTC
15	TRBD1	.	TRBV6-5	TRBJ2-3	CASSYITGATDTQYF	TGTGCCAGCAGTTACATCACAGGGGCCACAGATACGCAGTATTTT
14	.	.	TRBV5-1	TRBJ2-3	CASSFNGPPDTQYF	TGCGCCAGCAGCTTCAATGGCCCCCCAGATACGCAGTATTTT